The 30 T cell receptor beta chains below were found in one sample sequenced in a study of vaccination effects on CD4 cells after COVID-19. Repertoires were generated with immunoSEQ multiplex PCR, while TCRdb's copy carries only in-frame clones and drops some. The table lists 25,000 to 35,000 clones, roughly 74% of them singletons. Their recognized antigens are unknown. Sequencing was preceded by expansion of antigen-specific CD4+ T cells with viral peptide pools in the ViraFEST assay. Scientists isolated CD4+ T cells after a roughly 9-day culture period ended. Each person got two doses of an mRNA SARS-CoV-2 vaccine, BNT162b2 or mRNA-1273. Sequenced material: CD4+ T cells from PBMCs cultured with HCoV-OC43 spike peptides, taken after COVID-19 vaccination. Regarding subset: HCoV-OC43 spike overlapping peptide pool stimulation. These receptors came from a human donor who received a COVID-19 vaccine.

This clone was seen a handful of times. Sequence at one end of the junction differs from germline and may be a read error. The chain combines TRBV29-1 with TRBJ2-5, with D hard to call. Germline V gene lookup returns CDR1 SQVTM and CDR2 ANQGSEA. The CDR3 is made up of 12 amino acids. The CDR3 protein is CSVEQLQGTQYF. The CDR3 nucleotides are TGCAGCGTTGAACAGCTACAAGGGACCCAGTACTTC.

J is TRBJ2-7 and V is TRBV6-5; TRBD1 or TRBD2 may be the D gene (6 bases each). Trimming removed 5 bases from V and 3 bases from J, with 11 bases in between. The CDR3 loop spans 13 amino acids. Germline CDR1 reads MNHEY; CDR2 reads SVGAGI. CDR3 DNA sequence: TGTGCCAGCAGTCGGGGGCCAGACTACGAGCAGTACTTC. This gives the protein CASSRGPDYEQYF.

J is TRBJ1-3 and V is TRBV5-1, with unresolved D. V was clipped by 2 bases and J by 4 bases, with 10 bases between them. Per germline, CDR1 SGHRS and CDR2 YFSETQ. The length of the CDR3 is 14 residues. Written as DNA, the CDR3 is TGCGCCAGCAGCTTCGGGGAGGACGGAAACACCATATATTTT. Protein: CASSFGEDGNTIYF. Filled out from reference TRBV5-1 and TRBJ1-3, the complete variable domain reads KAGVTQTPRYLIKTRGQQVTLSCSPISGHRSVSWYQQTPGQGLQFLFEYFSETQRNKGNFPGRFSGRQFSNSRSEMNVSTLELGDSALYLCASSFGEDGNTIYFGEGSWLTVV.

The chain recombines TRBV6-2 or TRBV6-3 with TRBJ1-2; TRBD1 might be the D (5 bases). V dropped 0 bases and J dropped 3 bases, with 8 bases sitting between them. The germline V gene has CDR1 MNHEY and CDR2 SVGEGT. This CDR3 has 14 amino acids. The CDR3 DNA reads TGTGCCAGCAGTTACTCAGCCAGGGACTATGGCTACACCTTC. Protein sequence: CASSYSARDYGYTF.

V is TRBV6-1 and J is TRBJ1-4; unclear D gene. The CDR3 sequence is 16 residues long. Germline lookup yields CDR1 MNHNS and CDR2 SASEGT. V was clipped by 4 bases and J by 0 bases, with 12 bases between them. The CDR3 bases are TGTGCCAGCAGTGCCCAGAGGAGTGCAACTAATGAAAAACTGTTTTTT. Protein sequence: CASSAQRSATNEKLFF.

The J gene is TRBJ2-2, the V gene TRBV10-3; either TRBD1 or TRBD2 may fit D (5 bases each). Trimming shortened V by 7 bases and J by 5 bases, and 17 bases separated the two germline ends. The CDR3 sequence is 15 residues long. Germline assignment: CDR1 ENHRY and CDR2 SYGVKD. In DNA form, the CDR3 reads TGTGCCATCACCGCCGGGACCGATACTACCGGGGAGCTGTTTTTT. Amino acid sequence: CAITAGTDTTGELFF.

This clone was counted once. This chain uses TRBV7-2 with TRBJ1-2, with D uncertain. V lost 1 base and J lost 2, with 14 bases in between. Per germline, CDR1 SGHTA and CDR2 FQGNSA. The CDR3 loop spans 16 amino acids. The CDR3 sequence is CASSLEGGLGNYGYTF. CDR3 in DNA: TGTGCCAGCAGCTTAGAGGGAGGACTGGGAAACTATGGCTACACCTTC.

This clone has just a few counts. The chain combines TRBV19 with TRBJ1-5, with TRBD1 as a possible D gene (6 bases). Germline CDR1 is LNHDA and CDR2 is SQIVND (reference sequence). The V gene lost 6 bases and the J gene lost 1 base, with 13 bases spanning the gap. The CDR3 spans 15 residues. DNA of the CDR3: TGTGCCAGTAGCCGCGACAGGCTCAGCAATCAGCCCCAGCATTTT. Translation: CASSRDRLSNQPQHF. Full variable domain (remainder filled in from reference TRBV19 and TRBJ1-5): DGGITQSPKYLFRKEGQNVTLSCEQNLNHDAMYWYRQDPGQGLRLIYYSQIVNDFQKGDIAEGYSVSREKKESFPLTVTSAQKNPTAFYLCASSRDRLSNQPQHFGDGTRLSIL.

Here the CDR3 DNA reads TGTGCCAGCAGCTTGGCCCTCGGACAGGGAAACTATGGCTACACCTTC. Translated, it gives CASSLALGQGNYGYTF. The V gene is TRBV5-6, the J gene TRBJ1-2; 8 bases agree with TRBD1. The CDR3 contains 16 residues. V gave up 0 bases and J gave up 2 bases; unmatched junction bases: 6. CDR1 SGHDT and CDR2 YYEEEE come from the germline V gene.

This chain uses TRBV7-9 with TRBJ1-1, with a possible D match to TRBD1 (5 bases). CDR1 is SEHNR, CDR2 FQNEAQ, per germline (reference sequence). This CDR3 has 13 residues. The V and J ends lost 3 bases and 6 bases respectively, with 11 bases between them. CDR3 in amino acids: CASSFQGRAEAFF. CDR3 nucleotides: TGTGCCAGCAGCTTCCAGGGAAGGGCTGAAGCTTTCTTT. Supplemented by reference TRBV7-9 and TRBJ1-1, the full variable domain reads DTGVSQNPRHKITKRGQNVTFRCDPISEHNRLYWYRQTLGQGPEFLTYFQNEAQLEKSRLLSDRFSAERPKGSFSTLEIQRTEQGDSAMYLCASSFQGRAEAFFGQGTRLTVV.

V is TRBV24-1 and J is TRBJ2-1, with D perhaps matching TRBD2 (5 bases). Germline V gene sequence: CDR1 KGHDR, CDR2 SFDVKD. V dropped 3 bases and J dropped 1 base, with 12 bases sitting between them. The CDR3 length is 16 residues. CDR3 nucleotides: TGTGCCACCAGTGATCCCGGACGGGATTCCTACAATGAGCAGTTCTTC. Translation: CATSDPGRDSYNEQFF.

This chain uses TRBV11-1 with TRBJ2-7; D might be TRBD1 (6 bases). Germline V gene data show CDR1 as SGHAT and CDR2 as FQDESV (reference sequence). This CDR3 contains 14 residues. Trimming removed 6 bases from V and 9 bases from J, with 21 bases in between. This chain's CDR3 is CASRYRVGKTAQYF. The CDR3 DNA is TGTGCCAGCAGGTACAGGGTGGGAAAAACTGCGCAGTACTTC. The full variable domain, completed using reference TRBV11-1 and TRBJ2-7, is EAEVAQSPRYKITEKSQAVAFWCDPISGHATLYWYRQILGQGPELLVQFQDESVVDDSQLPKDRFSAERLKGVDSTLKIQPAELGDSAMYLCASRYRVGKTAQYFGPGTRLTVT.

This rearrangement joins TRBV30 to TRBJ1-6; D is undetermined. The germline CDR1 and CDR2 sequences are GTSNPN and SVGIG (reference sequence). This CDR3 has 11 residues. V was pared by 3 bases and J by 9 bases, with 6 bases between. The CDR3 is CAWRTSSPLHF. CDR3 nucleotides: TGTGCCTGGAGGACCAGTTCACCCCTCCACTTT.

The chain employs TRBV27 and TRBJ1-2; D is perhaps TRBD1 (6 bases). Germline-derived CDR1 and CDR2 are MNHEY and SMNVEV (reference sequence). The CDR3 spans 13 residues. The V end was cut by 3 bases, the J end by 8 bases, with 13 bases between. CDR3 loop: CASSLEGVGGYTF. The DNA for the CDR3 is TGTGCCAGCAGTTTGGAGGGGGTTGGAGGCTACACCTTC.

This clone occurred a few times. The V call is TRBV2, the J call TRBJ2-6; D unclear. From germline, CDR1 is SNHLY and CDR2 FYNNEI. The CDR3 sequence is 12 residues long. Trimming took 4 bases from V and 3 from J, leaving 1 base between them. In DNA form, the CDR3 reads TGTGCCAGCAGTGTTGGGGCCAACGTCCTGACTTTC. It codes for CASSVGANVLTF.

V and J are TRBV4-2 and TRBJ2-7; maybe TRBD2 (6 bases). The germline V and J ends were trimmed by 2 bases and 5 bases, with 10 bases remaining between them. This CDR3 comprises 13 residues. Germline lookup yields CDR1 LGHNA and CDR2 YNFKEQ. This CDR3 is CASSQKGGNEQYF. DNA of the CDR3: TGTGCCAGCAGCCAAAAAGGAGGGAACGAGCAGTACTTC.

V and J are TRBV19 and TRBJ2-5; 11 bases map to TRBD2. Germline CDR1 and CDR2: LNHDA and SQIVND (reference sequence). The CDR3 runs 17 residues. Trimming at V came to 6 bases and at J to 2 bases, leaving 11 bases not matched to a gene. The CDR3 nucleotides read TGTGCCAGTAGCCCCTGGGGACTAGCGGTGAATCAAGAGACCCAGTACTTC. It is translated as CASSPWGLAVNQETQYF.

The genes are TRBV6-5 and TRBJ2-3; 9 bases align to TRBD1. The CDR3 totals 14 residues. Per germline, CDR1 MNHEY and CDR2 SVGAGI. The trim removed 6 bases at V and 2 bases at J, leaving 3 bases unmatched. The CDR3 bases are TGTGCCAGCAGGAACAGGGGGCCCACAGATACGCAGTATTTT. Protein: CASRNRGPTDTQYF.

This clone was recorded once. V and J are TRBV9 and TRBJ2-1; D not certain. Germline-derived CDR1 and CDR2 are SGDLS and YYNGEE. The CDR3 runs to 16 residues. The V gene lost 2 bases and the J gene lost 0 bases, with 12 bases spanning the gap. The DNA of the CDR3 is TGTGCCAGCAGCGTCATACACGTGAGCTCCTACAATGAGCAGTTCTTC. Encoded protein: CASSVIHVSSYNEQFF.

The chain joins TRBV11-2 to TRBJ2-7; tentative D call: TRBD2 (5 bases). This CDR3 spans 15 amino acids. Trimming cost V 1 base and J 4 bases, with 14 bases left between them. The V gene's germline CDR1 is SGHAT and CDR2 FQNNGV. This chain's CDR3 is CASSLAYETGYEQYF. For the CDR3, the DNA is TGTGCCAGCAGCTTAGCCTACGAGACGGGGTACGAGCAGTACTTC.

This clone occurred a few times. This same CDR3 is encoded by further DNA sequences in the sample. This chain connects TRBV7-9 to TRBJ1-1; D is possibly TRBD1 (5 bases). Germline CDR1 is SEHNR and CDR2 is FQNEAQ (reference sequence). The CDR3 has 14 residues. The germline V and J ends were trimmed by 1 base and 5 bases, with 11 bases remaining between them. The chain's CDR3 is CASSLGGVRTEAFF. The CDR3 DNA is TGTGCCAGCAGCTTAGGGGGGGTTAGGACTGAAGCTTTCTTT.

The DNA for the CDR3 is TGTGCCAGCAGCTTAGAACCCTACAGACACCTACAAGAGACCCAGTACTTC. This gives the protein CASSLEPYRHLQETQYF. The chain recombines TRBV11-2 with TRBJ2-5; D uncertain. The CDR3 extends over 17 amino acids. Trimming left V 0 bases short and J 2 bases short, with 16 bases between. CDR1 is SGHAT, CDR2 FQNNGV, per germline.

This clone has more than one count but fewer than ten. The chain combines TRBV27 with TRBJ1-6; perhaps TRBD1 as D (6 bases). CDR3 size: 15 residues. V was pared by 6 bases and J by 6 bases, with 15 bases between. Germline V CDR1 and CDR2: MNHEY, SMNVEV (reference sequence). The CDR3 bases are TGTGCCAGCAGATGGCAGGGGCTAGTTAATTCACCCCTCCACTTT. Protein product: CASRWQGLVNSPLHF.

The chain links TRBV6-5 to TRBJ2-5; D may be TRBD1 (6 bases). In germline, CDR1 is MNHEY, CDR2 SVGAGI. The CDR3 runs to 16 residues. With 0 bases removed from V and 4 bases from J, the gap between germline ends came to 15 bases. The CDR3 is CASSYSVGAPPETQYF. The CDR3 DNA is TGTGCCAGCAGTTACTCTGTGGGGGCCCCCCCAGAGACCCAGTACTTC.

The chain uses TRBV7-8 and TRBJ2-7; D call uncertain. The CDR3 is made up of 13 amino acids. Germline CDR1 and CDR2: SGHVS and FQNEAQ. The V end was cut by 4 bases, the J end by 4 bases, with 11 bases between. CDR3 in amino acids: CASSSRTVYEQYF. In DNA form, the CDR3 reads TGTGCCAGCAGCTCGAGAACAGTTTACGAGCAGTACTTC.

This chain joins TRBV7-9 and TRBJ2-4; 7 bases align to TRBD1. There are 14 residues in the CDR3. Germline CDR1 is SEHNR and CDR2 is FQNEAQ (reference sequence). The J segment lost 5 bases and the V segment lost 3 bases, leaving 4 bases of the junction unmatched. CDR3: CASSFRGQENIQYF. CDR3 coding DNA: TGTGCCAGCAGCTTCCGTGGACAGGAAAACATTCAGTACTTC.

The V gene is TRBV4-1, the J gene TRBJ1-2, with D uncertain. Trimming shortened V by 4 bases and J by 8 bases, and 14 bases separated the two germline ends. The CDR3 spans 13 residues. CDR1 and CDR2 from the germline V gene are MGHRA and YSYEKL. The CDR3 sequence: CASSPLRSGGYTF. The DNA for the CDR3 is TGCGCCAGCAGCCCCCTTCGGTCCGGGGGCTACACCTTC.

V usage is TRBV19 and J usage is TRBJ2-5; TRBD1 agrees at 9 bases. Germline-derived CDR1 and CDR2 are LNHDA and SQIVND (reference sequence). The CDR3 runs 16 residues. Unmatched junction bases numbered 8, after V lost 4 bases and J lost 2 bases. The CDR3 coding sequence is TGTGCCAGTAGTAAGGAACAGGGGGCCTTTCAAGAGACCCAGTACTTC. Amino acids: CASSKEQGAFQETQYF.

The J gene is TRBJ2-2, the V gene TRBV19; D is perhaps TRBD1 (7 bases). There are 17 residues in the CDR3. Germline V gene sequence: CDR1 LNHDA, CDR2 SQIVND (reference sequence). V was pared by 6 bases and J by 0 bases, with 17 bases between. CDR3 residues: CASRGGPGTANTGELFF. The CDR3 nucleotides read TGTGCCAGTAGGGGGGGCCCCGGGACAGCGAACACCGGGGAGCTGTTTTTT. Variable domain in full (rest from reference TRBV19 and TRBJ2-2): DGGITQSPKYLFRKEGQNVTLSCEQNLNHDAMYWYRQDPGQGLRLIYYSQIVNDFQKGDIAEGYSVSREKKESFPLTVTSAQKNPTAFYLCASRGGPGTANTGELFFGEGSRLTVL.

This clone has more than one count but fewer than ten. The V call is TRBV11-2, the J call TRBJ1-2; D unresolved. The CDR3 loop spans 17 amino acids. The germline V gene encodes CDR1 SGHAT and CDR2 FQNNGV. With 1 base removed from V and 8 bases from J, the gap between germline ends came to 23 bases. The CDR3 spells CASSLGLGPNPVAGYTF. The CDR3 nucleotides are TGTGCCAGCAGCTTAGGTTTAGGACCTAACCCGGTGGCGGGCTACACCTTC.